The source of this T cell receptor beta chain is a study of CXCR3-negative and CXCR3-positive naive CD8 T cells. Per germline, CDR1 SGHVS and CDR2 FQNEAQ. The CDR3 has 17 amino acids. All TRB cDNA libraries came from 5' RACE performed with UMI labels. No DNA is given; TCRdb re-called the 5' RACE reads and lists each CDR3 protein once. The listing contains around 40,000 distinct CDR3 sequences. J is TRBJ2-6 and V is TRBV7-8; TCRdb's assignment of TRBD1 cannot be checked, as there is no DNA. The source is a human donor in good health. Some clones in this sample may be carry-over from other donors' samples. The source material was memory CD8+ T cells from blood. Here the CDR3 reads CASSGQGAGSGANVLTF.